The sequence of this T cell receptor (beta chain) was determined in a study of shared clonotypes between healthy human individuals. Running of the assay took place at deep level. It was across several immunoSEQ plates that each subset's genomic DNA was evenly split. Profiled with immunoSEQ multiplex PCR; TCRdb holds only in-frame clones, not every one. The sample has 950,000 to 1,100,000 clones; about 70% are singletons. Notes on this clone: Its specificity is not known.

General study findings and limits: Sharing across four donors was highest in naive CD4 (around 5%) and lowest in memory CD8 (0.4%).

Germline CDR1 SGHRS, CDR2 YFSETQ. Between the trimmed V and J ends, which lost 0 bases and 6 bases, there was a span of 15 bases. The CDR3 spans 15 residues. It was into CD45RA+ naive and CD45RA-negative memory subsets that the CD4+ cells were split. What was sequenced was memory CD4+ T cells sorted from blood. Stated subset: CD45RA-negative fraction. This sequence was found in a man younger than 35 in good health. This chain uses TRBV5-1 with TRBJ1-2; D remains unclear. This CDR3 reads CASSLVGSNENGYTF. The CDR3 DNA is TGCGCCAGCAGCTTGGTGGGGTCTAATGAGAATGGCTACACCTTC.